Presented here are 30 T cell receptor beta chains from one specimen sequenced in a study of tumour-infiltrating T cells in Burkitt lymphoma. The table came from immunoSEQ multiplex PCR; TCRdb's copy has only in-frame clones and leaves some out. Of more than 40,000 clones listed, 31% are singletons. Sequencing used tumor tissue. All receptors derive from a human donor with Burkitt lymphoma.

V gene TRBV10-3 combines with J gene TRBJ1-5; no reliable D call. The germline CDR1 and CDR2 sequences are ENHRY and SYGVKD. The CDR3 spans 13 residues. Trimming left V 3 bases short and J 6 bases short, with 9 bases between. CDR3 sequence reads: CAISDEIGQPQHF. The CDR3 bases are TGTGCCATCAGTGACGAAATCGGTCAGCCCCAGCATTTT.

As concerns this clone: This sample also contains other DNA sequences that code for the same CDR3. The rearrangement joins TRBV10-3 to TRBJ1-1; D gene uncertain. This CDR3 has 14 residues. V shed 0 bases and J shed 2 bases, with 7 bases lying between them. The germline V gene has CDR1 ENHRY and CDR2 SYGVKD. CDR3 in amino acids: CAISESTVNTEAFF. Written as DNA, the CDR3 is TGTGCCATCAGTGAGTCCACAGTAAACACTGAAGCTTTCTTT.

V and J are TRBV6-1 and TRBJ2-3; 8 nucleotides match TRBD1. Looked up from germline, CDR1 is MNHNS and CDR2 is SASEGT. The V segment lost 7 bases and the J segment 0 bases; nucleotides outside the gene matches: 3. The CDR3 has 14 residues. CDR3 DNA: TGTGCCAGCAAGACAGGGGCCAGCACAGATACGCAGTATTTT. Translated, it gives CASKTGASTDTQYF.

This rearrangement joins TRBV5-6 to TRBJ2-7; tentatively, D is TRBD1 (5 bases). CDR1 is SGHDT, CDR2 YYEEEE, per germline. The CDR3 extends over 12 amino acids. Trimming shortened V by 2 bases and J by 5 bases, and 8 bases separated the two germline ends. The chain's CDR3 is CASSFLGDEQYF. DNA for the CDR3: TGTGCCAGCAGCTTTCTAGGGGACGAGCAGTACTTC.

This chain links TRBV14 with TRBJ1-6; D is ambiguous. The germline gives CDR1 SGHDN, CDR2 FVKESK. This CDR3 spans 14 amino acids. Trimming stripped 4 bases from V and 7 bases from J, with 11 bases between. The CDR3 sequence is CASSPVRLNSPLHF. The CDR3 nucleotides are TGTGCCAGCAGCCCGGTTAGATTGAATTCACCCCTCCACTTT.

The CDR3 bases are TGCAGCGGGAGGCCTCGAGTGAACACTGAAGCTTTCTTT. This gives the protein CSGRPRVNTEAFF. The chain combines TRBV29-1 with TRBJ1-1; D unresolved. The germline CDR1 and CDR2 sequences are SQVTM and ANQGSEA. The V and J ends lost 7 bases and 0 bases respectively, with 12 bases between them. The length of the CDR3 is 13 residues.

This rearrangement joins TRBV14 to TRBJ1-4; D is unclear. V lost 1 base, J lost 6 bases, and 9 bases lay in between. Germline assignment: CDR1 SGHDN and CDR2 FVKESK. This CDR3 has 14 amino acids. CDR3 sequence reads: CASSQGGVDEKLFF. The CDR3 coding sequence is TGTGCCAGCAGCCAAGGGGGAGTAGATGAAAAACTGTTTTTT.

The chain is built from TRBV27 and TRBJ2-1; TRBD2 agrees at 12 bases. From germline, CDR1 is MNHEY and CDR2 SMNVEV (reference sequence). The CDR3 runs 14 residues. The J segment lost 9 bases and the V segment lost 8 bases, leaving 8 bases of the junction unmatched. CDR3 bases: TGTGCCAGCCGCTCTAGCGGGGGGGCAGGTGAGCAGTTCTTC. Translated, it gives CASRSSGGAGEQFF.

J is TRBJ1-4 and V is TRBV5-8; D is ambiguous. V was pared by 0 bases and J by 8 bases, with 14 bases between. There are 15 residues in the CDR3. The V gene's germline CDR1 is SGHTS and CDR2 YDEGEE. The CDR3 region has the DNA TGTGCCAGCAGCTTGGGAGACGGACGATGGGAAAAACTGTTTTTT. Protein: CASSLGDGRWEKLFF.

The DNA for the CDR3 is TGCAGTGGAGGGAATAATGAAAAACTGTTTTTT. Translated, it gives CSGGNNEKLFF. The chain has TRBV20-1 and TRBJ1-4, with no clear D. This CDR3 contains 11 residues. V dropped 7 bases and J dropped 4 bases, with 7 bases sitting between them. The germline gives CDR1 DFQATT, CDR2 SNEGSKA (reference sequence).

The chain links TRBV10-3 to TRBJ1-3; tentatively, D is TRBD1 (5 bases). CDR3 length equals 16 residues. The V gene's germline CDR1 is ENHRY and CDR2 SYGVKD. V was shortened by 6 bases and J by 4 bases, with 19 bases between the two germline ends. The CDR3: CAIRAGTTLRGNTIYF. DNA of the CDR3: TGTGCCATCAGAGCCGGGACGACGTTGAGAGGAAACACCATATATTTT.

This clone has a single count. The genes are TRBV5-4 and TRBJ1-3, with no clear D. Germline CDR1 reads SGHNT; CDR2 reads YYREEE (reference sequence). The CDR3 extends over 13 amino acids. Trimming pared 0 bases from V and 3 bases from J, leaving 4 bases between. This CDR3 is CASSLGHGNTIYF. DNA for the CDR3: TGTGCCAGCAGCTTGGGTCATGGAAACACCATATATTTT.

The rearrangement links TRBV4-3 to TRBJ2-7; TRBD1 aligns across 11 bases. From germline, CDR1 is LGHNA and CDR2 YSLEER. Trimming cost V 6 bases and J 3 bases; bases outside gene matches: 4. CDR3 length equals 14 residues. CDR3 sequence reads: CASRQDRGLYEQYF. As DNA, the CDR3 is TGCGCCAGCAGACAGGACAGGGGGCTCTACGAGCAGTACTTC.

The chain's CDR3 is CASSVVVNTEAFF. CDR3 nucleotides: TGTGCCAGCAGTGTGGTGGTGAACACTGAAGCTTTCTTT. This sequence joins TRBV2 and TRBJ1-1; D is undetermined. V lost 4 bases to trimming and J lost 0 bases, with 6 bases between them. The germline V gene has CDR1 SNHLY and CDR2 FYNNEI. The CDR3 has 13 residues.

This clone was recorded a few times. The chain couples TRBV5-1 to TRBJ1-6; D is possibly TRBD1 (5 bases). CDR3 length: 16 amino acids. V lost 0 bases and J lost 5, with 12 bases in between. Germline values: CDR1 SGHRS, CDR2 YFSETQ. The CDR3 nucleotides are TGCGCCAGCAGCTTGGGGGGCAGGGAGGATAATTCACCCCTCCACTTT. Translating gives CASSLGGREDNSPLHF.

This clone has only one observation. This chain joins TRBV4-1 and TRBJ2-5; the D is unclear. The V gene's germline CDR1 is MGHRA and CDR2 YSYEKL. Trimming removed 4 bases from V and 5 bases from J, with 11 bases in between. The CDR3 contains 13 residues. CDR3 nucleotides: TGCGCCAGCAGCCGAGTTGTTCTCGAGACCCAGTACTTC. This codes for CASSRVVLETQYF.

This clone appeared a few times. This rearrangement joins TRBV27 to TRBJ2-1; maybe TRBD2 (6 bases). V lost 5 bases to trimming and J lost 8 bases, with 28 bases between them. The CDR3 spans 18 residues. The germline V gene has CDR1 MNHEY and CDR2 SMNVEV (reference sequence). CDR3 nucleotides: TGTGCCAGCAGTCTGCGGGGCCTTTGGGCTGCTCGTCGGGATGAGCAGTTCTTC. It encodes CASSLRGLWAARRDEQFF.

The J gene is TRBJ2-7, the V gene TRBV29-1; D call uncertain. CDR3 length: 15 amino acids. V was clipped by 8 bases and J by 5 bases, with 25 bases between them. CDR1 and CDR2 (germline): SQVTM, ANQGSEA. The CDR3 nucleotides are TGCAGCATCAATTCGGGCTCCTCGAGGTCGAACGAGCAGTACTTC. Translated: CSINSGSSRSNEQYF.

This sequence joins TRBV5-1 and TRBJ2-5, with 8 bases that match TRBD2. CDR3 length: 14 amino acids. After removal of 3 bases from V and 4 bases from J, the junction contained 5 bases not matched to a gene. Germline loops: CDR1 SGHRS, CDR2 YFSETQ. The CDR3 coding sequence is TGCGCCAGCAGCTCGTTAGCGGGGAGAGAGACCCAGTACTTC. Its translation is CASSSLAGRETQYF.

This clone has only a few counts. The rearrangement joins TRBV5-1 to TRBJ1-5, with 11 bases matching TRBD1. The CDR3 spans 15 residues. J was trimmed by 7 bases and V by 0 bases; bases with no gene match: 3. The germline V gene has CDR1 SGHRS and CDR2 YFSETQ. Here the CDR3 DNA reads TGCGCCAGCAGCTTGGGTGGGACAGGGGGACAGCCCCAGCATTTT. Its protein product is CASSLGGTGGQPQHF.

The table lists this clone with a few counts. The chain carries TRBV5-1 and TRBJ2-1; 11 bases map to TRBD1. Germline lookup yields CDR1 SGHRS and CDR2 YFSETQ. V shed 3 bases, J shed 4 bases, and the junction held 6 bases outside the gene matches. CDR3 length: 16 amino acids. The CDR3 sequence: CASSWGQGGAYNEQFF. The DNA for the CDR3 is TGCGCCAGCAGCTGGGGACAGGGGGGGGCTTACAATGAGCAGTTCTTC.

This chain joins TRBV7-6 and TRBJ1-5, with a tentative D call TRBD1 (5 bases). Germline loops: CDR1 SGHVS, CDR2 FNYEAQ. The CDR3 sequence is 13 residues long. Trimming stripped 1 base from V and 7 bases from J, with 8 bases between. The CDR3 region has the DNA TGTGCCAGCAGCTTAGAGGGGAGGCAGCCCCAGCATTTT. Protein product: CASSLEGRQPQHF.

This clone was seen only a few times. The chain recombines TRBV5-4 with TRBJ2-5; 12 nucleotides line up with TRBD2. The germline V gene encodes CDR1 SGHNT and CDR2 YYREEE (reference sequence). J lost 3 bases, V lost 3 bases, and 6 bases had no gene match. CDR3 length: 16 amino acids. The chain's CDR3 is CASSSRLAGDKETQYF. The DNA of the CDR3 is TGTGCCAGCAGCTCCCGACTAGCGGGAGATAAAGAGACCCAGTACTTC.

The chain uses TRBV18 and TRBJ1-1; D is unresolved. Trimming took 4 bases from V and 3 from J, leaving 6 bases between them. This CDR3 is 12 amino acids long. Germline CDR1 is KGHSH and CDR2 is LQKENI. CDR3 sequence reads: CASSLVDTEAFF. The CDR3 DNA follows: TGTGCCAGCTCACTCGTGGACACTGAAGCTTTCTTT.

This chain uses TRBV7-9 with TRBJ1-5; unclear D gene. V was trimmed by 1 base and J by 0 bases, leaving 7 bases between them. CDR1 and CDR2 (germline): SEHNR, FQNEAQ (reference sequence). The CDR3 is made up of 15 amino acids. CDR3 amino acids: CASSLVGLSNQPQHF. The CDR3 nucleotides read TGTGCCAGCAGCTTAGTAGGACTTAGCAATCAGCCCCAGCATTTT.

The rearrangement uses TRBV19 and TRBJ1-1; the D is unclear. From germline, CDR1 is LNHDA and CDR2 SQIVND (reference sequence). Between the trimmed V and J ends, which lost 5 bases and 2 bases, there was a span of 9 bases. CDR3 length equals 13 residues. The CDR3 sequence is CASSRVFNTEAFF. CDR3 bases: TGTGCCAGTAGTCGGGTTTTTAACACTGAAGCTTTCTTT.

For the CDR3, the DNA is TGTGCCAGCAGCTTAGGGGGCCGGCTGTTGAGGGGCTACACCTTC. It is translated as CASSLGGRLLRGYTF. This chain uses TRBV7-2 with TRBJ1-2, with D tentatively TRBD1 (5 bases). The CDR3 has 15 amino acids. The V gene lost 1 base and the J gene lost 8 bases, with 17 bases spanning the gap. Per germline, CDR1 SGHTA and CDR2 FQGNSA.

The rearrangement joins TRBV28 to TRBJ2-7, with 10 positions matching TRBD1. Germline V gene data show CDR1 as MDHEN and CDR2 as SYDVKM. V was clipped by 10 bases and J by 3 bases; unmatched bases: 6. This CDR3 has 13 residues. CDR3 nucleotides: TGTGCCACTGAGACAGGGGGCATCTACGAGCAGTACTTC. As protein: CATETGGIYEQYF.

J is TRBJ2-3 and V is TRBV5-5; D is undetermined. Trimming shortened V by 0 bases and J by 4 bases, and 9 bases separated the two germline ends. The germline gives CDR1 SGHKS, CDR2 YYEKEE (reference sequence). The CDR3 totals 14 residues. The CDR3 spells CASSLDLGPDTQYF. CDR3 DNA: TGTGCCAGCAGCTTGGATCTGGGCCCAGATACGCAGTATTTT.

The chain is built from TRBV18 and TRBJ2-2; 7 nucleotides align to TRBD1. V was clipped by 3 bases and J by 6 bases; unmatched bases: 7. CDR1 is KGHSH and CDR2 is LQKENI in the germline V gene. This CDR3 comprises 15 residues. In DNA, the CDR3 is TGTGCCAGCTCACCCTCAAACCAGGGGGCCGGGGAGCTGTTTTTT. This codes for CASSPSNQGAGELFF.